Described below is a single T cell receptor (beta chain) sequence and its context. This entry comes from a study of blood T cell repertoires in COVID-19. Original methodology: Counts of nucleated cells, estimated from reference gene primer amplification, were obtained. Profiling relied on immunoSEQ multiplex PCR, and the TCRdb table lists in-frame clones only, not all of them. Clonal size and the V and J genes are those of that table, whereas D and trimming came from the DNA. Here the sample spans 150,000 to 200,000 clones, more than 75% being singletons. The V and J ends lost 4 bases and 2 bases respectively, with 16 bases between them. This CDR3 is built from 16 residues. Germline loops: CDR1 SGHRS, CDR2 YFSETQ.

Sequencing was performed on peripheral blood. V usage is TRBV5-1 and J usage is TRBJ1-5; maybe TRBD1 (6 bases). This clonotype was sampled from a man between 60 and 75 years old with COVID-19, enrolled during active disease. The CDR3 protein is CASSRGGNSGNQPQHF. Here the CDR3 DNA reads TGCGCCAGCAGCCGAGGGGGTAATTCTGGCAATCAGCCCCAGCATTTT.